Below, one TCR beta chain is given with its context. Patients got 3 mg/kg IV nivolumab weeks 1, 4, 7, 10, then biweekly through week 26. The sample originates from a study of ipilimumab plus nivolumab after autologous stem cell transplantation. Study context: A median of about 8 nivolumab and 5 ipilimumab doses were given.

Germline CDR1 LGHNA, CDR2 YSLEER. V was trimmed by 5 bases and J by 4 bases, leaving 13 bases between them. This CDR3 comprises 14 residues. Using immunoSEQ multiplex PCR, the repertoire was profiled, and TCRdb retains in-frame clones only, with some absent. The table has tens of thousands of clones, over 75% seen once. The chain is built from TRBV4-3 and TRBJ2-3, with D uncertain. The material was PBMCs, obtained in a trial of ipilimumab plus nivolumab as post-transplant consolidation. The sequence was obtained from a male donor with multiple myeloma. The CDR3 nucleotides read TGCGCCAGCAGCGGCCGCGGTTACGCAGATACGCAGTATTTT. Translating it yields CASSGRGYADTQYF.